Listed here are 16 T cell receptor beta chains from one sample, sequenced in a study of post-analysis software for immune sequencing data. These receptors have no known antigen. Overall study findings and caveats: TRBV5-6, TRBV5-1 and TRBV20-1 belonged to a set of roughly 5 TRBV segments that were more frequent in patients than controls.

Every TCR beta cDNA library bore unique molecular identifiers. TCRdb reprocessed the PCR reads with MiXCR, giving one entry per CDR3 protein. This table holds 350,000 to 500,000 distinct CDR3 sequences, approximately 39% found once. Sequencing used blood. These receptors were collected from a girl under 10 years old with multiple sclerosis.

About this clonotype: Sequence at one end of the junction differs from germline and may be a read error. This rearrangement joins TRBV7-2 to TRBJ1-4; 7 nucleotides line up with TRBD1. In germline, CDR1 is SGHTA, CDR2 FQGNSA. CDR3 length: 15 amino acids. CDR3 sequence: CASSLGTATNGKLFF. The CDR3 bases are TGTGCCAGCAGCTTGGGGACAGCAACTAATGGAAAACTGTTTTTT.

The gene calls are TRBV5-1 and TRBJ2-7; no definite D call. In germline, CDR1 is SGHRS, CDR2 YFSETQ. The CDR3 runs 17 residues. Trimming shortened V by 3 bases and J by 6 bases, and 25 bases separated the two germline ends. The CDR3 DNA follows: TGCGCCAGCAGCTCCAACCGATATCAGACCGGTAAATCCGAGCAGTACTTC. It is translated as CASSSNRYQTGKSEQYF.

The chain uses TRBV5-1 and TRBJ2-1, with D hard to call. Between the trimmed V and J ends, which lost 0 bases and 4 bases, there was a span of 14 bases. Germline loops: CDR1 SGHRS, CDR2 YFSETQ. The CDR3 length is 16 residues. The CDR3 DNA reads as TGCGCCAGCAGCTTGGCTCATAACGGAGAATACAATGAGCAGTTCTTC. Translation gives CASSLAHNGEYNEQFF.

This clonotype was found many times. CDR3 in amino acids: CASSYPTDTDTQYF. As DNA, the CDR3 is TGTGCCAGCAGCTATCCGACAGACACAGATACGCAGTATTTT. The rearrangement joins TRBV7-3 to TRBJ2-3; the D gene is possibly TRBD1 (5 bases). The germline V and J ends were trimmed by 4 bases and 2 bases, with 10 bases remaining between them. The CDR3 extends over 14 amino acids. Germline CDR1 SGHTA, CDR2 FQGTGA.

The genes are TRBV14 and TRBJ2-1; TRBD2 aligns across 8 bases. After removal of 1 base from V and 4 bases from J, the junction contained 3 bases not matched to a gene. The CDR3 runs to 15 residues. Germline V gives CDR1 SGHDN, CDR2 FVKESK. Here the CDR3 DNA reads TGTGCCAGCAGCCAAGCGGGGGGGCTTTACAATGAGCAGTTCTTC. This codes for CASSQAGGLYNEQFF.

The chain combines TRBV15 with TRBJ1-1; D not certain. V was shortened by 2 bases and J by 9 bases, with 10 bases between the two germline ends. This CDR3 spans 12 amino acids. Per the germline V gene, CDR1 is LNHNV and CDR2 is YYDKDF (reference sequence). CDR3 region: CATSRPEGKAFF. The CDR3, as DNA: TGTGCCACCAGCAGACCTGAGGGTAAAGCTTTCTTT.

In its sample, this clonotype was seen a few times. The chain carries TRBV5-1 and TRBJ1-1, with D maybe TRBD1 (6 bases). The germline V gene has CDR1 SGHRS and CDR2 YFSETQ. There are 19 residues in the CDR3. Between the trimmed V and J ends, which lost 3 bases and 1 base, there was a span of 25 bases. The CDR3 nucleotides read TGCGCCAGCAGCTACTCACTACTCGGACAGAGGTCACCGAACACTGAAGCTTTCTTT. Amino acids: CASSYSLLGQRSPNTEAFF.

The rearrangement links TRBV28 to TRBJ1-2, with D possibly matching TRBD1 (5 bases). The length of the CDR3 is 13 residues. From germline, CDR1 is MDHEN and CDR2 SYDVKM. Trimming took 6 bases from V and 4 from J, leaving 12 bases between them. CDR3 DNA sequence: TGTGCCAGCAGATCAGGGATGGGCTATGGCTACACCTTC. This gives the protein CASRSGMGYGYTF.

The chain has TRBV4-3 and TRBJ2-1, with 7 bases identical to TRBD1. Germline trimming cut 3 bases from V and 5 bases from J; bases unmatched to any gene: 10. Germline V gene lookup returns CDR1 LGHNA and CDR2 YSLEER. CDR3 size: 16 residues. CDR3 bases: TGCGCCAGCAGCCACCAGATGGGACAGCTAGACAATGAGCAGTTCTTC. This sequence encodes CASSHQMGQLDNEQFF.

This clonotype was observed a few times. The CDR3 region has the DNA TGTGCCAGCAGCCCGGGGACACACTATGGCTACACCTTC. This translates into CASSPGTHYGYTF. This chain links TRBV9 with TRBJ1-2; perhaps TRBD1 as D (6 bases). V was cut by 4 bases and J by 3 bases, with 10 bases left in between. The length of the CDR3 is 13 residues. Germline lookup yields CDR1 SGDLS and CDR2 YYNGEE.

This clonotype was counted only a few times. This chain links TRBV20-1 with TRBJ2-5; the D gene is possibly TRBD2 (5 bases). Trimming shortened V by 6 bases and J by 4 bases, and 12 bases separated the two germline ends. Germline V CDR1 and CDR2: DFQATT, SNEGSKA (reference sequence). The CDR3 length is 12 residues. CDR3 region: CSAGKGLETQYF. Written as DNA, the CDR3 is TGCAGTGCCGGGAAAGGGCTAGAGACCCAGTACTTC.

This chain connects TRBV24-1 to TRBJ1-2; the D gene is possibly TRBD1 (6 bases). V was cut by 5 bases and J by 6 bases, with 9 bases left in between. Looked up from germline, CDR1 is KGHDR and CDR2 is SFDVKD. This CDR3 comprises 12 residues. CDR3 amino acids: CATSGQGNGYTF. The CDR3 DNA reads TGTGCCACCAGTGGTCAGGGGAATGGCTACACCTTC.

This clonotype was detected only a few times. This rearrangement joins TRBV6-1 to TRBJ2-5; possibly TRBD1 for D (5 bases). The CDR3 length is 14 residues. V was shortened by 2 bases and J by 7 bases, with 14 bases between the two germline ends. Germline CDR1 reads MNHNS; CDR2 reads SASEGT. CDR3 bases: TGTGCCAGCAGTGAATACCGGGCCCAGGGGACCCAGTACTTC. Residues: CASSEYRAQGTQYF.

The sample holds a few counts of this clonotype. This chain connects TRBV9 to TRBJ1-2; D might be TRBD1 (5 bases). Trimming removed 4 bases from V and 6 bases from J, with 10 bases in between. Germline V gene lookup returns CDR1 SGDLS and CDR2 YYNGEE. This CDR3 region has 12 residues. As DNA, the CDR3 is TGTGCCAGCAGCTCGGGGGGACATGGCTACACCTTC. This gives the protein CASSSGGHGYTF.

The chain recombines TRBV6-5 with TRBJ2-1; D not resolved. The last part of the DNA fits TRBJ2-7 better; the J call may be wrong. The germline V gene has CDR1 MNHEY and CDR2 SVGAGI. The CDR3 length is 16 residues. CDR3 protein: CASSTPLRSSYNEQYF. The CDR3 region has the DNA TGTGCCAGCAGTACCCCATTAAGGAGCTCCTACAATGAGCAGTACTTC.

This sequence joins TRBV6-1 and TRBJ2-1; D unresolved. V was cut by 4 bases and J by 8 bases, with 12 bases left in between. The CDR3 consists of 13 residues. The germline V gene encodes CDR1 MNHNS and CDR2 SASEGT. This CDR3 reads CASSGLVPDEQFF. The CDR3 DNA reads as TGTGCCAGCAGTGGGCTAGTCCCTGATGAGCAGTTCTTC.